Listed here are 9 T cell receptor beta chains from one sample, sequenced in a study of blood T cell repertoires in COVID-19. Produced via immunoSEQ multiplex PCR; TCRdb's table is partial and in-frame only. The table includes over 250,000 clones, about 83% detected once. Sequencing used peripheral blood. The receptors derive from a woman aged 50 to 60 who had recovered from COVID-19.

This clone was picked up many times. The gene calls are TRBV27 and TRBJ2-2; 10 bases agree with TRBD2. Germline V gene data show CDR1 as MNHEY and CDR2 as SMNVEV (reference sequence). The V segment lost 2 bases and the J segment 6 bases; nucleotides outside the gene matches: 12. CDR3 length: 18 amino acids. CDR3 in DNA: TGTGCCAGCAGTTTAGGATACCTCGGACTAGCGGACTCCGGGGAGCTGTTTTTT. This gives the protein CASSLGYLGLADSGELFF.

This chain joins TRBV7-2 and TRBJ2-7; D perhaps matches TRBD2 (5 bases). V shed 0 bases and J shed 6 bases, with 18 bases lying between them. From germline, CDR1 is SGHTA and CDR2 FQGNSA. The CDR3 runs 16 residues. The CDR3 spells CASSLAMGAALGEQYF. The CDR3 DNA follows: TGTGCCAGCAGCTTAGCGATGGGAGCGGCACTGGGCGAGCAGTACTTC.

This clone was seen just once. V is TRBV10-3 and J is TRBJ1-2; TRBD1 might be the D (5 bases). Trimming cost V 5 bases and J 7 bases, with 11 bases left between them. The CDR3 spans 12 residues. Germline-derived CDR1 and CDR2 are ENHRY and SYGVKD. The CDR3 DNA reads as TGTGCCATCAGTCCCACAGGCGGTGGCTACACCTTC. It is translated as CAISPTGGGYTF.

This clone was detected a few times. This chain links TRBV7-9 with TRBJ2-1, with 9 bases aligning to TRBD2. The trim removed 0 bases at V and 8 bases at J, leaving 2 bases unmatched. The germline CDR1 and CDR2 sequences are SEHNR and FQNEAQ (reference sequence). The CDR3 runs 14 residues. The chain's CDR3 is CASSLAREGYEQFF. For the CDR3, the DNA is TGTGCCAGCAGCTTAGCGCGGGAGGGCTATGAGCAGTTCTTC.

CDR3 in amino acids: CAISPGQPNTGELFF. The CDR3 DNA reads TGTGCCATCAGTCCGGGACAACCGAACACCGGGGAGCTGTTTTTT. The genes are TRBV10-3 and TRBJ2-2; D possibly corresponds to TRBD1 (6 bases). CDR1 is ENHRY and CDR2 is SYGVKD in the germline V gene. The CDR3 consists of 15 residues. V lost 5 bases to trimming and J lost 0 bases, with 10 bases between them.

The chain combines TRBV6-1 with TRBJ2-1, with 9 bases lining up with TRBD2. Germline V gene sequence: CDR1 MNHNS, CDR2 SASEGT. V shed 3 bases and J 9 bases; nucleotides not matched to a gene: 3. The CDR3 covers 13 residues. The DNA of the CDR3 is TGTGCCAGCAGTGAGGGACTAGCCGGTGAGCAGTTCTTC. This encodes CASSEGLAGEQFF.

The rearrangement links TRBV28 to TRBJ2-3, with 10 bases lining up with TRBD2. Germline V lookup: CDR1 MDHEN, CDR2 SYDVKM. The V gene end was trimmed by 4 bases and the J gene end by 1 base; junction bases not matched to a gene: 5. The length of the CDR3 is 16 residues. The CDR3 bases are TGTGCCAGCAGTTCGGCTGGGACTAGCGGCACAGATACGCAGTATTTT. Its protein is CASSSAGTSGTDTQYF. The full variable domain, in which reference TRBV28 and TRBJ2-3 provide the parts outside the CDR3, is DVKVTQSSRYLVKRTGEKVFLECVQDMDHENMFWYRQDPGLGLRLIYFSYDVKMKEKGDIPEGYSVSREKKERFSLILESASTNQTSMYLCASSSAGTSGTDTQYFGPGTRLTVL.

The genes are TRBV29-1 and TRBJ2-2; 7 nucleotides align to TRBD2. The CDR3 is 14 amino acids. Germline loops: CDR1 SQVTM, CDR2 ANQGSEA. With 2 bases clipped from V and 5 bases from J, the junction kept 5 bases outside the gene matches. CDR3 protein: CSVERQGGTGELFF. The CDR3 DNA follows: TGCAGCGTTGAAAGGCAGGGAGGGACCGGGGAGCTGTTTTTT.

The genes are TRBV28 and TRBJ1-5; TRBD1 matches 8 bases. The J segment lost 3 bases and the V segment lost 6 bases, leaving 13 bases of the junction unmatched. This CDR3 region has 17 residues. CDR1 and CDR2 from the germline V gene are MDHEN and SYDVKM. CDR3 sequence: CASSSLLAGGNNQPQHF. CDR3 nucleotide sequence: TGTGCCAGCAGCTCTTTGCTGGCAGGGGGCAACAATCAGCCCCAGCATTTT.